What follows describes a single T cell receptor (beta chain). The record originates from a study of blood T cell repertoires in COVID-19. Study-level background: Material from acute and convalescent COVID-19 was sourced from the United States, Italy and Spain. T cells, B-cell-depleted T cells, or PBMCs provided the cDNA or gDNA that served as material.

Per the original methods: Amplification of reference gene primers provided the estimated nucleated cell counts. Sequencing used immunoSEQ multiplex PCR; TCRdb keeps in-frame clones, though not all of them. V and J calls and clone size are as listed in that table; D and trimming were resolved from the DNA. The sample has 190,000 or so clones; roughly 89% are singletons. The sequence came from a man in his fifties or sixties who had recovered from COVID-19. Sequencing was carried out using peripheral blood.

The CDR3 spells CASDQGAGNQPQHF. The DNA for the CDR3 is TGTGCCAGTGATCAGGGGGCAGGAAATCAGCCCCAGCATTTT. This chain links TRBV19 with TRBJ1-5; 8 nucleotides line up with TRBD1. Trimming cost V 8 bases and J 4 bases; bases outside gene matches: 7. Germline CDR1 and CDR2: LNHDA and SQIVND (reference sequence). This CDR3 contains 14 residues.